This is a list of T cell receptor beta chains from one sample in a study of blood T cells in healthy people across ages. A single record per CDR3 protein comes from TCRdb applying MiXCR to the 5' RACE reads. The sample lists about 1 million distinct CDR3 sequences; approximately 25% were seen once. In addition, the sample was reused for a study of T cells of mothers and their children.

The sequenced sample was blood. The receptors here all came from a girl between 2 and 10 years old in good health. Both conserved end residues are part of each CDR3. A D gene is named only where the DNA matches it firmly. The size of a clone is reported for some rows only, either as once, few or many, or as a class for expanded clones.

D gene: .; V gene: TRBV5-1; J gene: TRBJ2-5; clone size: .; CDR3 protein: CASSLAGRRLQYQETQYF; CDR3 DNA: TGCGCCAGCAGCTTGGCGGGAAGGAGACTCCAGTACCAAGAGACCCAGTACTTC
D gene: TRBD1; V gene: TRBV20-1; J gene: TRBJ2-1; clone size: .; CDR3 protein: CTVDRGYNEQFF; CDR3 DNA: TGCACAGTAGACAGGGGCTACAATGAGCAGTTCTTC
D gene: TRBD2; V gene: TRBV20-1; J gene: TRBJ2-5; clone size: .; CDR3 protein: CSARSLAGRGETQYF; CDR3 DNA: TGCAGTGCTAGAAGCCTAGCGGGGAGGGGAGAGACCCAGTACTTC
D gene: .; V gene: TRBV3-1; J gene: TRBJ2-1; clone size: few; CDR3 protein: CASSQAPCNEQFF; CDR3 DNA: TGTGCCAGCAGCCAAGCTCCCTGCAATGAGCAGTTCTTC
D gene: .; V gene: TRBV7-9; J gene: TRBJ1-2; clone size: .; CDR3 protein: CASSLKSEGYTF; CDR3 DNA: TGTGCCAGCAGCTTAAAGTCAGAAGGCTACACCTTC
D gene: .; V gene: TRBV20-1; J gene: TRBJ2-7; clone size: few; CDR3 protein: CSAPRGLSSEQYF; CDR3 DNA: TGCAGTGCCCCCAGGGGACTTTCCTCCGAGCAGTACTTC
D gene: TRBD2; V gene: TRBV29-1; J gene: TRBJ2-5; clone size: .; CDR3 protein: CSVGLVVVAGGFGETQYF; CDR3 DNA: TGCAGCGTTGGATTGGTGGTAGTAGCGGGAGGATTTGGAGAGACCCAGTACTTC
D gene: .; V gene: TRBV6-6; J gene: TRBJ2-3; clone size: .; CDR3 protein: CASSYGRGRTDTQYF; CDR3 DNA: TGTGCCAGCAGTTACGGGCGGGGGCGCACAGATACGCAGTATTTT
D gene: .; V gene: TRBV15; J gene: TRBJ2-4; clone size: .; CDR3 protein: CATSRAKGARGKNIQYF; CDR3 DNA: TGTGCCACCAGCAGAGCCAAAGGAGCCCGCGGCAAAAACATTCAGTACTTC
D gene: .; V gene: TRBV4-3; J gene: TRBJ2-7; clone size: few; CDR3 protein: CASSQVGGLEQYF; CDR3 DNA: TGCGCCAGCAGCCAAGTCGGTGGGCTCGAGCAGTACTTC
D gene: .; V gene: TRBV10-3; J gene: TRBJ2-1; clone size: .; CDR3 protein: CAILSGNEQFF; CDR3 DNA: TGTGCCATCTTGTCAGGGAATGAGCAGTTCTTC
D gene: .; V gene: TRBV5-5; J gene: TRBJ1-2; clone size: .; CDR3 protein: CASSLEWQIEGYTF; CDR3 DNA: TGTGCCAGCAGCTTGGAGTGGCAGATCGAGGGCTACACCTTC
D gene: .; V gene: TRBV21-1; J gene: TRBJ2-5; clone size: .; CDR3 protein: CASSGNGDTGESQYF; CDR3 DNA: TGTGCCAGCAGCGGGAACGGTGATACAGGGGAGTCCCAGTACTTC
D gene: .; V gene: TRBV12-3/TRBV12-4; J gene: TRBJ2-1; clone size: few; CDR3 protein: CASSFGGPGNEQFF; CDR3 DNA: TGTGCCAGCAGTTTTGGAGGTCCGGGGAATGAGCAGTTCTTC
D gene: .; V gene: TRBV3-1; J gene: TRBJ2-1; clone size: few; CDR3 protein: CASSQDWGFGSYNEQFF; CDR3 DNA: TGTGCCAGCAGCCAAGACTGGGGATTTGGGTCCTACAATGAGCAGTTCTTC